Listed below are T cell receptor beta chains from one sample, sequenced in a study of blood T cell repertoires in COVID-19. Libraries were prepared by immunoSEQ multiplex PCR; TCRdb keeps only in-frame clonotypes and omits some of them. The table lists a few hundred thousand clones, about 90% of them singletons. Specimen: PBMCs or T cells enriched from blood (not recorded which). Receptors were obtained from a woman in her thirties who had recovered from COVID-19. CDR3s include the opening cysteine and the closing phenylalanine or tryptophan. The D gene is left open where the match is weak. Rows may omit the clone size; those that give it use once, few, many or a size class.

D,V,J,size,CDR3,DNA
TRBD1,TRBV6-1,TRBJ1-5,-,CASSDPQGALRNQPQHF,TGTGCCAGCAGTGACCCACAGGGGGCTTTACGCAATCAGCCCCAGCATTTT
-,TRBV19,TRBJ2-7,-,CASLDSVSYEQYF,TGTGCCAGTCTGGACAGCGTTTCCTACGAGCAGTACTTC
-,TRBV27,TRBJ1-1,-,CASSFGGFNTEAFF,TGTGCCAGCAGTTTCGGCGGTTTTAACACTGAAGCTTTCTTT
-,TRBV27,TRBJ2-7,-,CASRVGEESFYEQYF,TGTGCCAGCCGAGTCGGAGAAGAGAGTTTCTACGAGCAGTACTTC
-,TRBV30,TRBJ1-2,-,CAWSESHQGGGYTF,TGTGCCTGGAGTGAAAGTCACCAGGGCGGTGGCTACACCTTC
-,TRBV2,TRBJ1-5,-,CASSAFNQPQHF,TGTGCCAGCAGTGCATTCAATCAGCCCCAGCATTTT
TRBD1,TRBV15,TRBJ2-7,-,CATSRDSHRGDEQYF,TGTGCCACCAGCAGAGATTCTCACAGGGGGGACGAGCAGTACTTC
TRBD1,TRBV5-1,TRBJ1-5,-,CATCPWTGGDFSNQPQHF,TGCGCGACCTGTCCCTGGACAGGGGGTGACTTTAGCAATCAGCCCCAGCATTTT
-,TRBV10-3,TRBJ1-2,once,CAISESPYWGYTF,TGTGCCATCAGTGAGTCTCCCTACTGGGGCTACACCTTC
-,TRBV12-3/TRBV12-4,TRBJ1-1,-,CASSYRDTSFF,TGTGCCAGCAGTTACCGGGACACCAGCTTCTTT
TRBD2,TRBV28,TRBJ2-1,-,CASTLWTSGGSYNEQFF,TGTGCCAGCACTTTGTGGACTAGCGGGGGCTCCTACAATGAGCAGTTCTTC
TRBD1,TRBV10-2,TRBJ1-1,-,CASNLQGINTEAFF,TGCGCCAGCAACCTACAGGGGATTAACACTGAAGCTTTCTTT
TRBD2,TRBV11-3,TRBJ2-7,-,CASSPGTSEYEQYF,TGTGCCAGCAGCCCCGGGACTAGCGAATACGAGCAGTACTTC
-,TRBV4-2,TRBJ1-2,-,CASSQGSGGPTDGYTF,TGTGCCAGCAGCCAAGGCTCGGGGGGGCCAACGGATGGCTACACCTTC
-,TRBV7-9,TRBJ1-1,-,CASSLGLAGTEAFF,TGTGCCAGCAGCCTCGGACTGGCAGGCACTGAAGCTTTCTTT
-,TRBV25-1,TRBJ2-7,once,CASSESIYEQYF,TGTGCCAGCAGTGAATCTATTTACGAGCAGTACTTC
-,TRBV3-1/TRBV3-2,TRBJ1-2,-,CASSPRQAVAGNGYTF,TGTGCCAGCAGCCCCCGACAGGCGGTCGCAGGCAATGGCTACACCTTC
-,TRBV9,TRBJ1-1,-,CASSAQGPSEAFF,TGTGCCAGCAGCGCCCAGGGGCCGAGTGAAGCTTTCTTT
-,TRBV27,TRBJ2-1,-,CASSLVAGEQFF,TGTGCCAGCAGTTTGGTAGCCGGTGAGCAGTTCTTC
-,TRBV7-9,TRBJ1-3,-,CASSLALRVAGNTIYF,TGTGCCAGCAGCTTAGCGCTCAGGGTTGCTGGAAACACCATATATTTT